This record looks at one T cell receptor beta chain sequence and its context. Its antigen remains undetermined. No quality values exist for individual bases; no much larger clone is one base distant. The cohort consisted of 600 or so healthy bone marrow donors. Cohort members were all nominally healthy when sampled, although unrecorded immune exposures were likely present. The donor was CMV seropositive and was included in the group of some 290 seropositive cohort members. A peripheral blood sample was collected from each donor, and TCR beta sequencing was performed on peripheral blood mononuclear cells. Genomic DNA extraction from the blood cell samples was performed with the Qiagen DNeasy Blood Extraction Kit. The CDR3 goes from the cysteine to the phenylalanine over 15 residues. The only DNA kept is the CDR3, 45 bases in frame from the first base. The junction shows trimming of 3 bases on V and 1 base on J, plus 11 bases between the germline ends. In the germline V gene (reference sequence), CDR1 corresponds to WNHNN and CDR2 to SYGVQD.

The data were obtained in a study of cytomegalovirus exposure and HLA in healthy donors (TCRdb year 2017). About the study as a whole: An earlier analysis of 587 of the donors reported 276 Gb of sequence data and 95 million to 130 million unique TCR beta sequences obtained from about 179 million T cells. Across some 400 genotyped donors of the cohort, an average of approximately 240,000 unique TCR beta nucleotide sequences per donor were sequenced, and approximately 17% of those sequences were non-productive. A few DR-DQ haplotypes were treated as single units for association and clustering because of strong linkage in the cohort. In a later genetic analysis, genome-wide SNP genotypes for about 60% of the 666 donors were used, and that subset was treated as a discovery cohort. The study was designed to test whether signatures of past pathogen exposure could be identified by cataloging public T cell receptors. Donor age, sex, ethnicity and CMV serostatus were compiled alongside the repertoire data. Roughly 300 gigabases of sequencing data and 78 million or so unique TCR sequences were included in an early release covering roughly 600 HLA-typed donors. To predict cytomegalovirus infection status, the study brought together high-throughput TCR immunosequencing, statistical association of individual TCRs with disease status, and machine learning. A later analysis re-analyzed previously published TCR beta repertoires from about 600 donors and added high-resolution HLA genotyping to study TCR occurrence patterns. All discovery cohort repertoires had been generated on a single sequencing platform. HLA typing covered class I and class II loci at four-digit resolution. To decide whether each TCR beta V gene segment behaved as functional or pseudogenic, an earlier analysis of fewer than 750 of the donors relied on high-throughput TCR beta sequencing. Rather than using new phenotypic data, the later analysis identified candidate immune exposures from TCR beta sequences and from how often those sequences occurred across donors. The genetic ancestry cluster associated with self-reported Caucasian donors included about 84% of the 398 genotyped donors. Besides the first cohort of approximately 710 subjects, a separate validation cohort made up of 120 different subjects was used. Typing coverage differed by locus: A, B, C, DRB1 and DQB1 were typed in roughly 620-640 donors, DQA1 in around 500, DPA1 in over 600, and DPB1 in 400 to 480. The T cell repertoires of about 700 subjects were profiled by immunosequencing and related to cytomegalovirus serostatus.

Library generation was performed with the immunoSEQ multiplex PCR assay. The multiplex PCR relied on a mix of 60 forward primers for TCR Vbeta segments and 13 reverse primers for TCR Jbeta segments. A multiplex PCR assay on genomic DNA amplified the CDR3 region of rearranged TCR beta genes. The Illumina HiSeq System was used to sequence the amplified TCR beta libraries as 87-base-pair reads. Processing in the source paper ran as follows. A later analysis counted approximately 74 million unique TCR beta chains across the 690 or so repertoires, and around 9.9 million of these chains were shared by at least two donors. Raw reads were error-corrected and collapsed into unique sequences by a nearest-neighbor algorithm in which closely related sequences were merged to remove PCR and sequencing errors. V, D and J gene segments were assigned by aligning CDR3 sequences to IMGT reference sequences. For a sequence to be retained, a match of at least six nucleotides to both a V gene segment and a J gene segment was required. Rearrangements were called productive when the CDR3 lacked stop codons and stayed in frame with V and J; all others were non-productive. Following IMGT convention, CDR3 was defined as the stretch from the second conserved V-encoded cysteine to the conserved J-encoded phenylalanine. The earlier analysis of about 530 of the donors excluded any sequence lacking an unambiguous match to a single V gene segment. In an earlier analysis of 587 of the donors, V segments were called functional above 56.7% productive rearrangements and were called segregating when the between-donor standard deviation exceeded 5%. To diagnose cytomegalovirus status from the catalog of TCR beta chain sequences, a statistical classification framework was built. A later analysis assigned V and J genes by comparing TCR nucleotide sequences with IMGT/GENE-DB human TR gene sequences. In a later analysis, CDR3 sequences and most-parsimonious VDJ recombination scenarios were assigned using the TCRdist pipeline. In a later analysis, every TCR beta chain was defined by the combination of its CDR3 amino acid sequence and its V-gene family, and reads without a unique V-gene family were dropped. In a later analysis, some 600 highly shared, low-generation-probability nucleotide sequences were removed to address suspected cross-contamination and a sequencing artifact. A later analysis calculated a clonal expansion index for each public chain from normalized within-repertoire ranks of inferred template counts. A later analysis computed generation probabilities with a VDJ recombination model fitted to out-of-frame rearrangements, and checked the results against IGoR. Hypergeometric tests were used in a later analysis to score TCR-TCR, TCR-HLA and TCR-CMV co-occurrence, with a repertoire-size bias correction applied to the TCR pairs. False discovery rates were estimated in a later analysis by permuting HLA or CMV assignments 20 times. In a later analysis, co-occurring TCRs were grouped with DBSCAN, and TCRdist sequence similarity was added when clustering was performed within HLA-allele-positive subsets. Co-occurrence clustering excluded repertoires with fewer than 30,000 or more than 120,000 public chains, plus five with anomalous nucleotide sharing. The table was pulled from immuneACCESS by TCRdb, which kept in-frame rearrangements only. Such tables lose some clones; where checked, under half of the loss comes from unresolved V genes, and the rest has no known cause. V, J and clone size were drawn from that table, and D and trimming were deduced from the DNA. Across this sample there are 150,000 to 200,000 clones, with 84% seen only once. The top ten constitute around 5% of the sample.

The research as a whole found: A later analysis found that most CMV-associated TCR beta chains appeared HLA-restricted, with HLA associations seemingly driven largely by CMV exposure. The cohort was sequenced for TCR beta chains only, and without alpha or paired-chain data the features that could be detected were limited. A cluster of highly shared sequence variants was judged likely to be a technical artifact of the sequencing pipeline. A later analysis found that TCR association rates varied across HLA loci, with DRB1 alleles showing the most associated TCRs and HLA-C alleles the fewest. V-gene and J-gene trimming of TCR beta chains was associated with a missense DCLRE1C variant in a later genetic analysis, and the association was replicated in an independent cohort. The classifier was reported to diagnose cytomegalovirus status with high specificity and sensitivity in both the original cohort and the validation cohort. Most TCR sequences were observed very rarely across donors, whereas some public TCRs were present in many individuals. A few of the identified cytomegalovirus-associated TCR beta chains were confirmed in vitro to be specific for cytomegalovirus antigens. A later genetic analysis reported fewer N-insertions in productive TCRs among donors in an Asian-associated ancestry cluster than the roughly 620-donor mean. Approximately 16 rarely observed V segments, including chromosome 9 orphons, were excluded from the earlier analysis of several hundred of the donors because counts were too low. The study gave a list of 150 to 200 TCR beta chains associated with cytomegalovirus. Roughly uniform sequencing depth across donors was assumed in presence/absence analyses, although this assumption may not hold. HLA typing was unavailable for some donors at each locus, so association tests used only the typed subset. In a later analysis, several top co-occurrence clusters were reported to appear linked to parvovirus B19, influenza, CMV and Epstein-Barr virus. In an earlier analysis of some 540 of the donors, most TCR beta V segments appeared in productive rearrangements about 87% or about 30% of the time, broadly matching IMGT annotations. In a later analysis, HLA-associated TCR beta chains showed more clonal expansion and lower generation probabilities than non-associated chains that were equally common. Some IMGT-functional V segments, including TRBV6-2 and TRBV6-3, could not be told apart with the 87-base-pair reads, so those segments were excluded. A further reported finding was that TCR beta sequences accurately predicted the HLA-A and HLA-B alleles for most subjects in the first cohort. For the cohort, immune exposure information was limited to CMV serostatus. Linkage disequilibrium might explain the correlated functional status among segregating V segments, but an unknown experimental factor could not be ruled out. When HLA alleles, especially DR and DQ, strongly co-occurred, TCR associations were difficult to assign to individual alleles. It was suggested by the authors that the approach could potentially be generalized to other disease states and immunological phenotypes. At a false discovery rate of 0.05, a later analysis linked approximately 18,000 TCR beta sequences to specific HLA alleles.

The sample taken for sequencing was PBMCs. The source is a girl under 18 in good health and CMV-seropositive. The receptor chain draws on TRBV10-1 and TRBJ2-3; TRBD2 is a possible D gene, resting on 6 matching bases. The nucleotide sequence is given as TGCGCCAGCAGTGATGGCGGGGTTGGCACAGATACGCAGTATTTT. The resulting protein is CASSDGGVGTDTQYF.